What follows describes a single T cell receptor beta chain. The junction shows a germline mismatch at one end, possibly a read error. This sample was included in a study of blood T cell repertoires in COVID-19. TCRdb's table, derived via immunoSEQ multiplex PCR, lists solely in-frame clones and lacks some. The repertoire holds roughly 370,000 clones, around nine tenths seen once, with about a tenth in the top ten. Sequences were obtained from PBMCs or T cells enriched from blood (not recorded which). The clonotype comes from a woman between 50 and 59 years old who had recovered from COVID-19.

The CDR3: CASSLHRGIDF. In nucleotides, the CDR3 is TGTGCCAGCAGCTTACACAGGGGGATTGATTTT. The gene calls are TRBV5-8 and TRBJ1-1; 8 bases fit TRBD1. The germline V gene encodes CDR1 SGHTS and CDR2 YDEGEE. The length of the CDR3 is 11 residues.